The clone carrying this T cell receptor beta chain is deemed medium-sized (0.01 to 0.1%). Its antigen remains unknown. This sample was taken from a study of tumor-infiltrating lymphocytes in primary liver carcinoma. Across the whole study: Between about 4.2 and 11 cm across, the tumors were all of stage T1-T3 N0M0. Study-level findings and limits: Only about 8-25% of top clones occurred in every one of the five tumor regions.

Germline assignment: CDR1 LGHNA and CDR2 YNFKEQ. V lost 0 bases and J 0 bases, leaving 15 bases between the germline ends. This CDR3 region has 17 residues. A constant-region primer served to make TCR beta cDNA from roughly 460 ng total RNA. Researchers made the TCR beta libraries by running three nested multiplex PCR rounds with slightly modified ARM-PCR. Amplification in the first two PCR rounds was performed using TRBV1-TRBV30 forward primers and a C-beta reverse primer for roughly 9 cycles each. TCRdb re-derived calls from the multiplex PCR reads in MiXCR, one entry per CDR3 protein. Here the sample spans some 120,000 distinct CDR3 sequences, about 68% being singletons. Bulk tissue was left unsorted, and RNA and DNA were co-extracted from approximately 20-30 mg of it. The study enrolled treatment-naive patients with chronic HBV infection. There were over 90% viable tumor cells in every single sample of tumor.

The chain has TRBV4-2 and TRBJ2-7; possibly TRBD2 for D (6 bases). Specimen: liver tumor tissue from sampling region 1. Subset of the sample: tumor region T1, superior pole. This clonotype was sampled from a woman aged 55-70 years with primary liver carcinoma and hepatitis B virus infection. CDR3 nucleotides: TGTGCCAGCAGCCAAGATTTTCGCGGGACGAGCTCCTACGAGCAGTACTTC. Translating gives CASSQDFRGTSSYEQYF.